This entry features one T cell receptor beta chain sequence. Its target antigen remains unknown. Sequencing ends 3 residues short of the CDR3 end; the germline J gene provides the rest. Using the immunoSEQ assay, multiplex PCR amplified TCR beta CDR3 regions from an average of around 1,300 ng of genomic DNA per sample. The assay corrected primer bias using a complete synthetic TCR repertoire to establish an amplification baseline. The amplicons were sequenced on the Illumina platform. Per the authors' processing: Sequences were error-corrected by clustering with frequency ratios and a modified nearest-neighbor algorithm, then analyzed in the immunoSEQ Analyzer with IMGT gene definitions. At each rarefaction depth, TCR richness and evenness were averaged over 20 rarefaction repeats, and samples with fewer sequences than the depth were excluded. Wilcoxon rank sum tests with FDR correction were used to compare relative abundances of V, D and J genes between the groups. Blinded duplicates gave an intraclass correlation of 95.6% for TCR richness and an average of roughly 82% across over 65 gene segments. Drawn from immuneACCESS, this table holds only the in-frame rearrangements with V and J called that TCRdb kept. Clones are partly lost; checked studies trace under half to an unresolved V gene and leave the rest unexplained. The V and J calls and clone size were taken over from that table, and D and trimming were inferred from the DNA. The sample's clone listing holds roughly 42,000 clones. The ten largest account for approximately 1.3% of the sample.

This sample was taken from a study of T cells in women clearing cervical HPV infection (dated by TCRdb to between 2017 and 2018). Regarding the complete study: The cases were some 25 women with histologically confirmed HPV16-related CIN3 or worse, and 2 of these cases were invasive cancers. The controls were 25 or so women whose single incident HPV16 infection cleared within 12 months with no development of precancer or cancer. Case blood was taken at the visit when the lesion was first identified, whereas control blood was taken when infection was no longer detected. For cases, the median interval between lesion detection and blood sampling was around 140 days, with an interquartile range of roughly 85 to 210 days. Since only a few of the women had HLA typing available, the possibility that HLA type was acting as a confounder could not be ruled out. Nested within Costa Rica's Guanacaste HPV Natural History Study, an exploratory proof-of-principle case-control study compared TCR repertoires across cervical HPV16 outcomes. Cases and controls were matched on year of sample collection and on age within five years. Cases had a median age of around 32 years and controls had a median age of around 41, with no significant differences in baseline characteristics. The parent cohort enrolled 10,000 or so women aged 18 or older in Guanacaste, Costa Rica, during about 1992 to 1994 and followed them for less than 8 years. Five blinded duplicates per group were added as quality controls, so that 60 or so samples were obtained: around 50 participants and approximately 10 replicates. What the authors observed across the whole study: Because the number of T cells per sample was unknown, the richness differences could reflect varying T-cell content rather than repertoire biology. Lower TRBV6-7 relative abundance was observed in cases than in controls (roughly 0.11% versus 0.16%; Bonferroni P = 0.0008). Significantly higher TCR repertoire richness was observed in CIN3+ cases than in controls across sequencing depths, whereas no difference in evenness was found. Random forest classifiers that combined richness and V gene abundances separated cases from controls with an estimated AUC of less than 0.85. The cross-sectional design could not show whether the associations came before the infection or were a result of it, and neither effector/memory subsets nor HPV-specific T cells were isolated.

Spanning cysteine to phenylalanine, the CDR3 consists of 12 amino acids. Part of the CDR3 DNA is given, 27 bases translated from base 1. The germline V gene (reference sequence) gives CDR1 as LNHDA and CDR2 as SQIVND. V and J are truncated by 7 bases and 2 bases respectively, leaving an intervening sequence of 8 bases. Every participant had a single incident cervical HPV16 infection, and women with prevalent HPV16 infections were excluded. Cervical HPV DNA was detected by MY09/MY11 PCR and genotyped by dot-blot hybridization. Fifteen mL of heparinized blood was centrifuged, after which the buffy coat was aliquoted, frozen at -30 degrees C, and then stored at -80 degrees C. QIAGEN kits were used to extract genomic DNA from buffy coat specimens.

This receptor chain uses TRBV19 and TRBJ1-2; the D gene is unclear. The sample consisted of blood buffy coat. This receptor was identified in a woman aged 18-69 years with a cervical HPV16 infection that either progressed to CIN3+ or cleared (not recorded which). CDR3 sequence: CASTDSNYGYTF. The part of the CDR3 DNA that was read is TGTGCCAGTACCGACTCGAACTATGGC.